The rows below give T cell receptor beta chains drawn from one sample of a study of blood T cell repertoires in COVID-19. The data were produced by immunoSEQ multiplex PCR, yet TCRdb's version contains in-frame clones alone and is incomplete. The sample lists roughly 76,000 clones, 75% to 80% occurring once. Sequenced material: peripheral blood. These receptors were obtained from a human donor in a cohort sampled during active COVID-19. The CDR3 runs from the conserved cysteine through the conserved F or W. The order of the fields is D gene, V gene, clone size, J gene, CDR3 protein, CDR3 DNA. D genes are given only for firm matches. Size tells how often a clone was seen (once, few, many) or the class of an expanded clone, and some rows leave it out.

TRBD1	TRBV5-1	.	TRBJ1-2	CASSRTGTGEGGYTF	TGCGCCAGCAGCAGAACCGGGACAGGGGAAGGTGGCTACACCTTC
.	TRBV18	.	TRBJ1-1	CASSAGGMNTEAFF	TGTGCCAGCTCAGCGGGGGGCATGAACACTGAAGCTTTCTTT
TRBD1	TRBV15	once	TRBJ1-1	CATSVGTANTEAFF	TGTGCCACCAGCGTCGGGACAGCGAACACTGAAGCTTTCTTT
TRBD1	TRBV29-1	.	TRBJ2-2	CSVGSIDRANTGELFF	TGCAGCGTTGGGTCAATAGACAGGGCAAACACCGGGGAGCTGTTTTTT
TRBD1	TRBV10-3	.	TRBJ2-7	CAISELPGGRTYEQYF	TGTGCCATCAGTGAGCTTCCAGGGGGCAGGACCTACGAGCAGTACTTC
TRBD1	TRBV3-1/TRBV3-2	.	TRBJ2-2	CASSEDRGTDTGELFF	TGTGCCAGCAGCGAAGACAGGGGGACGGACACCGGGGAGCTGTTTTTT
TRBD1	TRBV6-5	.	TRBJ2-7	CASSYPTGDVNYEQYF	TGTGCCAGCAGTTACCCGACAGGGGATGTTAACTACGAGCAGTACTTC
.	TRBV19	.	TRBJ2-7	CASSTNRVPAYEQYF	TGTGCCAGTAGTACCAACAGGGTCCCAGCCTACGAGCAGTACTTC
.	TRBV11-2	.	TRBJ1-4	CASSLSRNEKLFF	TGTGCCAGCAGCTTATCCAGGAATGAAAAACTGTTTTTT
.	TRBV7-9	.	TRBJ2-6	CASSLELGAGANVLTF	TGTGCCAGCAGCTTAGAGCTGGGAGCTGGGGCCAACGTCCTGACTTTC
.	TRBV2	once	TRBJ2-1	CASMRDGTKQFF	TGTGCCAGCATGAGGGACGGGACAAAGCAGTTCTTC
.	TRBV30	.	TRBJ1-4	CAWSVLATNEKLFF	TGTGCCTGGAGTGTACTGGCAACTAATGAAAAACTGTTTTTT
.	TRBV3-1/TRBV3-2	.	TRBJ1-1	CASSQDGTLNTEAFF	TGTGCCAGCAGCCAAGACGGGACATTGAACACTGAAGCTTTCTTT
.	TRBV29-1	.	TRBJ1-2	CSSSKTDRRGGYTF	TGCAGTTCGTCGAAAACCGACAGGCGAGGAGGCTACACCTTC
.	TRBV5-1	.	TRBJ2-5	CASSLVLAGASAETQYF	TGCGCCAGCAGCTTGGTACTTGCGGGGGCTTCGGCAGAGACCCAGTACTTC
TRBD1	TRBV19	.	TRBJ1-5	CASTPLRGLGNQPQHF	TGTGCCAGTACCCCGTTGAGGGGGCTGGGCAATCAGCCCCAGCATTTT
.	TRBV30	.	TRBJ1-2	CAWSVSTGRDYTF	TGTGCCTGGAGTGTATCTACAGGCCGCGACTACACCTTC
.	TRBV28	.	TRBJ1-2	CASLLGGSYGYTF	TGTGCCAGTCTCCTAGGTGGCAGCTATGGCTACACCTTC
TRBD1	TRBV29-1	.	TRBJ1-1	CSVETWTGLMNTEAFF	TGCAGCGTTGAAACGTGGACAGGTCTTATGAACACTGAAGCTTTCTTT
TRBD2	TRBV6-5	.	TRBJ2-7	CASSGTSGRAHEQYF	TGTGCCAGCAGCGGGACTAGCGGGAGGGCCCACGAGCAGTACTTC
.	TRBV7-6	.	TRBJ1-2	CASSPLGSLANYGYTF	TGTGCCAGCAGTCCCTTGGGCTCACTAGCTAACTATGGCTACACCTTC
TRBD2	TRBV7-2	few	TRBJ2-3	CASSLWPGGGRDTQYF	TGTGCCAGCAGCTTATGGCCGGGGGGCGGGAGGGATACGCAGTATTTT
TRBD1	TRBV6-5	.	TRBJ2-7	CASSWGDRGSLQYF	TGTGCCAGCAGTTGGGGGGACAGGGGAAGTCTGCAGTACTTC
TRBD1	TRBV5-1	.	TRBJ2-7	CASSFGGQGSYEQYF	TGCGCCAGCAGCTTCGGGGGACAGGGCTCCTACGAGCAGTACTTC
.	TRBV5-6	.	TRBJ2-7	CASSLFSGSYEQYF	TGTGCCAGCAGCTTGTTTTCAGGCTCCTACGAGCAGTACTTC
.	TRBV7-2	.	TRBJ1-1	CASSLKPTGGNTEAFF	TGTGCCAGCAGCTTAAAACCTACAGGTGGGAACACTGAAGCTTTCTTT
.	TRBV2	.	TRBJ1-2	CASSDDPGIYGYTF	TGTGCCAGCAGCGACGACCCAGGGATCTATGGCTACACCTTC
TRBD2	TRBV7-2	.	TRBJ2-7	CASSPPRAGLAAPEQYF	TGTGCCAGCAGCCCCCCCCGTGCGGGACTAGCGGCCCCCGAGCAGTACTTC
.	TRBV24-1	.	TRBJ1-2	CATSGGWGYTF	TGTGCCACCAGTGGAGGGTGGGGCTACACCTTC
TRBD2	TRBV5-1	.	TRBJ2-1	CASSSGLAGRQDEQFF	TGCGCCAGCAGCTCGGGACTAGCGGGAAGACAGGATGAGCAGTTCTTC
TRBD2	TRBV9	.	TRBJ2-5	CASSPWTSVTGGTQYF	TGTGCCAGCAGCCCCTGGACTAGCGTTACCGGGGGGACCCAGTACTTC
TRBD1	TRBV7-9	.	TRBJ1-1	CASSSRQGTNTEAFF	TGTGCCAGCAGCTCTAGACAGGGAACGAACACTGAAGCTTTCTTT
.	TRBV6-5	.	TRBJ2-7	CASRGASFPYEQYF	TGTGCCAGCAGGGGGGCGAGTTTTCCCTACGAGCAGTACTTC
.	TRBV9	.	TRBJ2-7	CASSVNPVTNSYEQYF	TGTGCCAGCAGCGTAAATCCGGTGACTAACTCCTACGAGCAGTACTTC
.	TRBV5-1	.	TRBJ1-1	CASSLELNTEAFF	TGCGCCAGCAGCTTGGAGCTGAACACTGAAGCTTTCTTT
.	TRBV19	.	TRBJ2-5	CASSIGRGGGETQYF	TGTGCCAGTAGTATCGGTAGGGGGGGCGGAGAGACCCAGTACTTC
.	TRBV10-3	.	TRBJ2-7	CAISSRGAGQGVEQYF	TGTGCCATCAGTTCCCGGGGGGCTGGACAGGGTGTCGAGCAGTACTTC
TRBD1	TRBV6-5	.	TRBJ1-2	CASTRDRGRAEGYTF	TGTGCCAGCACCCGGGACAGGGGGCGAGCGGAGGGCTACACCTTC
TRBD1	TRBV10-3	few	TRBJ1-4	CAIRDRGDEKLFF	TGTGCCATCCGAGACAGGGGGGATGAAAAACTGTTTTTT
.	TRBV7-2	.	TRBJ1-1	CASRLYRAGGTEAFF	TGTGCCAGCAGGTTATACAGGGCCGGCGGGACTGAAGCTTTCTTT
TRBD1	TRBV3-1/TRBV3-2	few	TRBJ2-2	CASSQEGAGGACTGELFF	TGTGCCAGCAGCCAAGAAGGGGCAGGGGGCGCGTGCACCGGGGAGCTGTTTTTT
.	TRBV6-5	.	TRBJ1-2	CASSSSGTYNGYTF	TGTGCCAGCAGTTCGAGCGGGACATATAATGGCTACACCTTC
TRBD2	TRBV6-1	.	TRBJ2-7	CASSGLRLAGEPSYEQYF	TGTGCCAGCAGTGGACTTCGGTTAGCGGGAGAGCCCTCCTACGAGCAGTACTTC
TRBD1	TRBV23-1	.	TRBJ2-3	CASIFRDRGRYTDTQYF	TGCGCCAGCATCTTCCGGGACAGGGGACGATATACAGATACGCAGTATTTT
TRBD1	TRBV30	.	TRBJ1-6	CAWTQGAGNNSPLHF	TGTGCCTGGACACAGGGGGCCGGGAATAATTCACCCCTCCACTTT
TRBD1	TRBV5-1	few	TRBJ2-7	CASKLQGSPLYEQYF	TGCGCCAGCAAACTACAGGGGAGCCCCCTCTACGAGCAGTACTTC
.	TRBV6-6	.	TRBJ1-2	CASSYTPFGAWDGYTF	TGTGCCAGCAGTTACACCCCATTCGGAGCCTGGGATGGCTACACCTTC
.	TRBV28	.	TRBJ1-1	CASSPPDRLNTEAFF	TGTGCCAGCAGTCCTCCGGACAGATTGAACACTGAAGCTTTCTTT
.	TRBV21-1	.	TRBJ2-7	CASSKDERGAYEQYF	TGTGCCAGCAGCAAAGACGAGCGGGGTGCCTACGAGCAGTACTTC
TRBD1	TRBV28	.	TRBJ1-5	CASSPTGTDNQPQHF	TGTGCCAGCAGTCCGACCGGGACAGACAATCAGCCCCAGCATTTT
TRBD2	TRBV28	.	TRBJ2-1	CASKGLAGVFEQFF	TGTGCCAGCAAAGGACTAGCGGGAGTGTTTGAGCAGTTCTTC
TRBD2	TRBV6-6	.	TRBJ2-7	CASSPRLSSGRNEQYF	TGTGCCAGCAGTCCCCGTTTGAGTAGCGGGAGAAACGAGCAGTACTTC